Below, 3 T cell receptor beta chains from the same sample are listed, as sequenced in a study of CD8+ T cells in alopecia areata. Extracted RNA was reverse transcribed into cDNA, the sequencing template. Generated by immunoSEQ multiplex PCR, the TCRdb table keeps only in-frame clones and is missing some. The sample has 150,000 to 190,000 clones; more than 45% are singletons. This sample comprised CD8+ T cells sorted from blood, obtained at week 0. These receptors were obtained from a human donor with alopecia areata.

J is TRBJ2-3 and V is TRBV15; D gene ambiguous. The V end was cut by 0 bases, the J end by 4 bases, with 8 bases between. Per germline, CDR1 LNHNV and CDR2 YYDKDF (reference sequence). The length of the CDR3 is 14 residues. The CDR3 DNA reads as TGTGCCACCAGCAGAGAGATTGGGGCAGATACGCAGTATTTT. Protein sequence: CATSREIGADTQYF.

This clone was seen only a few times. The chain couples TRBV7-6 to TRBJ2-1, with D possibly matching TRBD1 (5 bases). Germline CDR1 and CDR2: SGHVS and FNYEAQ. The V end was cut by 5 bases, the J end by 15 bases, with 17 bases between. The CDR3 spans 12 residues. CDR3 coding DNA: TGTGCCAGCAGCCCTTTCAGGGAAGATTGGTTCTTC. Amino acid sequence: CASSPFREDWFF. Looking up the rest from reference TRBV7-6 and TRBJ2-1 gives the full variable domain: GAGVSQSPRYKVTKRGQDVALRCDPISGHVSLYWYRQALGQGPEFLTYFNYEAQQDKSGLPNDRFSAERPEGSISTLTIQRTEQRDSAMYRCASSPFREDWFFGPGTRLTVL.

This clone was counted only a few times. This sequence joins TRBV7-9 and TRBJ2-1; 12 bases map to TRBD2. This CDR3 has 16 amino acids. Germline loops: CDR1 SEHNR, CDR2 FQNEAQ (reference sequence). J was trimmed by 8 bases and V by 2 bases; bases with no gene match: 7. CDR3 residues: CASSLPPSGGADEQFF. The CDR3 coding sequence is TGTGCCAGCAGCTTACCCCCTAGCGGGGGGGCTGATGAGCAGTTCTTC.